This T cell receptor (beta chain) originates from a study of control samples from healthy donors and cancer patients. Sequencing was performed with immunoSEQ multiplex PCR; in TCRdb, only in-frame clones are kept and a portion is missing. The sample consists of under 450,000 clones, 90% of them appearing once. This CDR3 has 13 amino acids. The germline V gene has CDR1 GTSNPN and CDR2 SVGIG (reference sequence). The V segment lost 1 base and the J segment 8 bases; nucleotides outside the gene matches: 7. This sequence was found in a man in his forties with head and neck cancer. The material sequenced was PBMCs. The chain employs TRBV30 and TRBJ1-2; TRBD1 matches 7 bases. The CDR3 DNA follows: TGTGCCTGGAGTGACAGGGGAAGGGACGGCTACACCTTC. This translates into CAWSDRGRDGYTF. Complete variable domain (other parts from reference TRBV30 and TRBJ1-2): SQTIHQWPATLVQPVGSPLSLECTVEGTSNPNLYWYRQAAGRGLQLLFYSVGIGQISSEVPQNLSASRPQDRQFILSSKKLLLSDSGFYLCAWSDRGRDGYTFGSGTRLTVV.